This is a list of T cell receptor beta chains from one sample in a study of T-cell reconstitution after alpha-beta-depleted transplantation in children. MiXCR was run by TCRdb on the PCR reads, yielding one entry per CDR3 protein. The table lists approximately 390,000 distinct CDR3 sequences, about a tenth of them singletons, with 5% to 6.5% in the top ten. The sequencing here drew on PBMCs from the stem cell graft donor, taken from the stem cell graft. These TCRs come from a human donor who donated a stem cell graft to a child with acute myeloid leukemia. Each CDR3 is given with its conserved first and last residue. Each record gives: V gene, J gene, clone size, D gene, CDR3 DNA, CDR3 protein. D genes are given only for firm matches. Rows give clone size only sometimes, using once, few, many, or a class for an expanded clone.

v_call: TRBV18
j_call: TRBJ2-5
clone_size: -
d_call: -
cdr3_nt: TGTGCCAGCTCACCACCGTCGGGGGAGGAGACCCAGTACTTC
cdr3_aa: CASSPPSGEETQYF

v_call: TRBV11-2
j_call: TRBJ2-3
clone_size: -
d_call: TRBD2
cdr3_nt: TGTGCCAGCAGCTTAGGTCGTGTGACGGGACTAGCGGTTACAGATACGCAGTATTTT
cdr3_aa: CASSLGRVTGLAVTDTQYF

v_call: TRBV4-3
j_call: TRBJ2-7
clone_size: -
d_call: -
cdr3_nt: TGCGCCAGCAGCCAAGATCTTTCACAGGGGAGGTCCTACGAGCACTACTTC
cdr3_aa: CASSQDLSQGRSYEHYF

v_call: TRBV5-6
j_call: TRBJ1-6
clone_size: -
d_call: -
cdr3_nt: TGTAGGCGCCCAGGACCCGATGGGGGAGGCCCCTATAATTCACCCCTCCACTTT
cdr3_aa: CRRPGPDGGGPYNSPLHF

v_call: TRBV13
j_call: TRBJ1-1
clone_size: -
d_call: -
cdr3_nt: TGTGCCAGCAGCTTCAGAGACACTGAAGCTTTCTTT
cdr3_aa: CASSFRDTEAFF

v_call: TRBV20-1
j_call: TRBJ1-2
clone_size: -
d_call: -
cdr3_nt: TGCAGTGCCCCTAGGCGGGGGCGCGGAAACCAGTATGGCTACACCTTC
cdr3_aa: CSAPRRGRGNQYGYTF

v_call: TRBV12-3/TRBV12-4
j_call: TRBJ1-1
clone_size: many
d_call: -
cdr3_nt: TGTGCCAGCAGTTGGACAGAGAAGAACACTGAAGCTTTCTTT
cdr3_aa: CASSWTEKNTEAFF

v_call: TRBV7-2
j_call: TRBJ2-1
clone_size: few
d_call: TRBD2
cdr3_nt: TGTGCCAGCAGCTCGGCCCCGGGACTAGCGGGAGGGCCAACCCATGAGCAGTTCTTC
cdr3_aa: CASSSAPGLAGGPTHEQFF

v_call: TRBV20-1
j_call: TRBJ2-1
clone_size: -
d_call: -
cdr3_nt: TGCAGTGCTAGTTTCAATGAGCAGTTCTTC
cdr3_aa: CSASFNEQFF

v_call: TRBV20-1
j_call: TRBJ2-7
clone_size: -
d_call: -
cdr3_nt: TGCAGTGCTAGAGTCCAACGAGGCGAGCAGTACTTC
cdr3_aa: CSARVQRGEQYF

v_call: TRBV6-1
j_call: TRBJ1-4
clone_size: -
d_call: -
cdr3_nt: TGTGCCAGCAGTGACACTGCAGGCGGTAATGAAAAACTGTTTTTT
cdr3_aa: CASSDTAGGNEKLFF

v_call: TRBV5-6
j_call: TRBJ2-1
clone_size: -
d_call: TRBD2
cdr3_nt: TGTGCCAGCAGCTTGCCTTCCGGGACTAGCCTGTTCTTC
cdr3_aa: CASSLPSGTSLFF

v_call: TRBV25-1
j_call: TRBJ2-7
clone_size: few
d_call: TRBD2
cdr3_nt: TGTGCCAGCATCTGGACTAGCGCACAAACCCCCTACGAGCAGTACTTC
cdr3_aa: CASIWTSAQTPYEQYF

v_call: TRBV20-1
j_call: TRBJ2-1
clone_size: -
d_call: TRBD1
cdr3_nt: TGCAGTGCTAGATCAGGGGGCTATGAGCAGTTCTTC
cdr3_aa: CSARSGGYEQFF

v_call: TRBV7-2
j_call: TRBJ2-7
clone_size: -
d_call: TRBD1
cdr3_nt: TGTGCCAGCAGCTCCTCCTCCTCGACAGGGGAGTACGAGCAGTACTTC
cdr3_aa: CASSSSSSTGEYEQYF

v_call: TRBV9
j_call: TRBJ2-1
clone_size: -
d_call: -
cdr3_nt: TGTGCCAGCAGCGTAGGTGCCGATGAGCAGTTCTTC
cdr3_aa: CASSVGADEQFF

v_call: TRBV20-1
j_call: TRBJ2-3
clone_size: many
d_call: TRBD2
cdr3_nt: TGCAGTGCTAGAGATCACGCTAGCGGGTCAGATACGCAGTATTTT
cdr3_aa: CSARDHASGSDTQYF

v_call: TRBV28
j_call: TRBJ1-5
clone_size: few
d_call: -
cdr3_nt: TGTGCCAGCAGCCCGTTAGGTAATCAGGGTTCTGATCAGCCCCAGCATTTT
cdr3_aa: CASSPLGNQGSDQPQHF

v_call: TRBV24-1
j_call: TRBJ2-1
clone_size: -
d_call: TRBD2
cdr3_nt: TGTGCCACCGGGGCGGGAGCGGGAAATGAGCAGTTCTTC
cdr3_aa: CATGAGAGNEQFF

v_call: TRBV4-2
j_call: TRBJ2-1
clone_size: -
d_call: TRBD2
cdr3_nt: TGTGCCAGCAGCCAAGGGAGCGGGAGTATCAATGAGCAGTTCTTC
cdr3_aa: CASSQGSGSINEQFF

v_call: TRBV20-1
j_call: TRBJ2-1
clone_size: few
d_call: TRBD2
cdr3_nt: TGCAGTGCTAGTAGGCTAGCGGGAGGGCCGGGTGAGCAGTTCTTC
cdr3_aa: CSASRLAGGPGEQFF

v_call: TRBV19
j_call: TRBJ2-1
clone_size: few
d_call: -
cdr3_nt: TGTGCCAGTAGCGGGGTCTCCTACAATGAGCAGTTCTTC
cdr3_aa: CASSGVSYNEQFF